Detailed here is one T cell receptor (beta chain). Its cognate antigen is unknown. This sample was included in a study of tumor and adjacent non-tumor tissue in lung cancer. Whole-study results and caveats: Higher tumor TCR diversity was associated with shorter survival.

The library came from three nested PCR rounds adapted from ARM-PCR protocols. Using its own MiXCR run on the multiplex PCR reads, TCRdb lists one record per CDR3 protein. The sample lists 65,000 to 95,000 distinct CDR3 sequences; roughly 80% were seen once. The CDR3 has 12 residues. This sample's RNA came from whole unsorted tissue. The sample consisted of lung tumor tissue. V usage is TRBV12-3 or TRBV12-4 and J usage is TRBJ2-5; possibly TRBD1 for D (6 bases). With the DNA end fitting TRBJ2-1 better, the J assignment may be wrong. The sequence was collected from a woman between 50 and 59 years old with non-small cell lung cancer. The CDR3 loop is CASGPKGETQFF. The CDR3 DNA is TGTGCCAGCGGTCCAAAGGGGGAGACCCAGTTCTTC.